This T cell receptor (beta chain) comes out of a study of OX40 agonist ivuxolimab in advanced cancers. Study findings and constraints: At 0.1 to 3.0 mg/kg and by week 6, clonal expansion occurred in CD4+ and CD8+ blood T cells.

About this clone: Its antigen is unidentified.

Here immunoSEQ multiplex PCR was the method, and the copy in TCRdb shows in-frame clones only, minus some. The table includes 45,000 to 70,000 clones, 70% to 90% detected once. Trimming removed 3 bases from V and 5 bases from J, with 20 bases in between. Germline assignment: CDR1 SGHRS and CDR2 YFSETQ. The CDR3 runs 16 residues. The chain joins TRBV5-1 to TRBJ2-5; possibly TRBD1 for D (7 bases). The receptor's source is an adult with an advanced solid tumor such as melanoma, head and neck, liver or kidney cancer. Sequencing used CD4+ or CD8+ T cells sorted from blood, obtained in a trial of the OX40 agonist ivuxolimab. CDR3 sequence reads: CASSSSAGGGGETQYF. The CDR3, as DNA: TGCGCCAGCAGCTCATCCGCCGGAGGGGGCGGGGAGACCCAGTACTTC. The whole variable domain, filled in from reference TRBV5-1 and TRBJ2-5, reads KAGVTQTPRYLIKTRGQQVTLSCSPISGHRSVSWYQQTPGQGLQFLFEYFSETQRNKGNFPGRFSGRQFSNSRSEMNVSTLELGDSALYLCASSSSAGGGGETQYFGPGTRLLVL.